This T cell receptor beta chain was identified during a study of blood T cell repertoires in COVID-19. The overall study: Acute and convalescent COVID-19 specimens originated in the United States, Italy and Spain. T cells, B-cell-depleted T cells, or PBMCs supplied cDNA or gDNA.

The CDR3 is made up of 14 amino acids. V lost 7 bases and J 0 bases, leaving 12 bases between the germline ends. The germline V gene has CDR1 MNHNY and CDR2 SVGAGI (reference sequence). TCRdb's table, derived via immunoSEQ multiplex PCR, lists solely in-frame clones and lacks some. The data contain approximately 210,000 clones, around 91% of them singletons. The chain couples TRBV6-6 to TRBJ1-2; no definite D call. The receptor was isolated from a woman aged 40 to 50 with acute or convalescent COVID-19. Sequencing used peripheral blood. CDR3 amino acids: CASTSRGANYGYTF. In DNA form, the CDR3 reads TGTGCCAGCACATCCCGGGGAGCTAACTATGGCTACACCTTC.